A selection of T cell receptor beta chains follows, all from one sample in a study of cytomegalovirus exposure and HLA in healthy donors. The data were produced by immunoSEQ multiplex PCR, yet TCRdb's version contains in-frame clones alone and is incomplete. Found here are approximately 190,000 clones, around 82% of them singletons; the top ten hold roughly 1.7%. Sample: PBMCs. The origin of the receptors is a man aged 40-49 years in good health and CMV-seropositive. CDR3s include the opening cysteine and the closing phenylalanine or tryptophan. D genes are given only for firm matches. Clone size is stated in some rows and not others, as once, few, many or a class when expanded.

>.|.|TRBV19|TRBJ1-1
CASSIALAVNTEAFF
TGTGCCAGTAGTATAGCCCTGGCGGTGAACACTGAAGCTTTCTTT
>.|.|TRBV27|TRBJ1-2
CASRQKNYGYTF
TGTGCCAGCAGACAGAAAAACTATGGCTACACCTTC
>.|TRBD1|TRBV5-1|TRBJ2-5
CASSDREYQETQYF
TGCGCCAGCAGCGACAGGGAGTACCAAGAGACCCAGTACTTC
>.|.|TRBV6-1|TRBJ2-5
CASRRQLQETQYF
TGTGCCAGCAGGAGACAGCTCCAAGAGACCCAGTACTTC
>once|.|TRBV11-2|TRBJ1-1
CASVPLGGSTNTEAFF
TGTGCCAGCGTTCCACTCGGGGGGAGCACGAACACTGAAGCTTTCTTT
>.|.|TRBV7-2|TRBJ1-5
CASSPGQKNQPQHF
TGTGCCAGCAGCCCCGGACAGAAAAATCAGCCCCAGCATTTT
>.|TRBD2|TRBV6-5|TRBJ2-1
CASTPKRGINNEQFF
TGTGCCAGCACCCCCAAGCGGGGGATAAACAATGAGCAGTTCTTC
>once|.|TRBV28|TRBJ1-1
CASSLPRGTEAFF
TGTGCCAGCAGTTTACCCCGGGGCACTGAAGCTTTCTTT
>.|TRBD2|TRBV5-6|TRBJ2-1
CASSCRTGGFSYNEQFF
TGTGCCAGCAGCTGCCGAACGGGGGGTTTCTCCTACAATGAGCAGTTCTTC
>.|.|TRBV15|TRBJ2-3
CATSRVAGASTDTQYF
TGTGCCACCAGCAGAGTCGCAGGGGCTAGCACAGATACGCAGTATTTT
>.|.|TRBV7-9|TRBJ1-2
CASSPGTGYGYTF
TGTGCCAGCAGCCCTGGGACTGGCTACGGCTACACCTTC
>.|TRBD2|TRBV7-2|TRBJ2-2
CASSLELAGNGELFF
TGTGCCAGCAGCTTAGAACTAGCGGGAAACGGGGAGCTGTTTTTT
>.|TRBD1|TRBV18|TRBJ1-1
CASSTGTGNTEAFF
TGTGCCAGCTCAACCGGGACAGGGAACACTGAAGCTTTCTTT
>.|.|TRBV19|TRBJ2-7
CASSREVAFTYEQYF
TGTGCCAGTAGTCGAGAGGTAGCCTTTACCTACGAGCAGTACTTC
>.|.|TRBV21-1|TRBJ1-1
CASSARVSMNTEAFF
TGTGCCAGCAGCGCCAGGGTCTCGATGAACACTGAAGCTTTCTTT
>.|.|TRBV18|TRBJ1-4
CASSPLGGGATNEKLFF
TGTGCCAGCTCACCCCTCGGGGGAGGGGCAACTAATGAAAAACTGTTTTTT
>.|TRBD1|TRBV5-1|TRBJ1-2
CASSNRDSYGYTF
TGCGCCAGCAGCAACCGGGACAGCTATGGCTACACCTTC
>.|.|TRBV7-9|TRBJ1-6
CASSQPGENSPLHF
TGTGCCAGCAGCCAACCTGGGGAGAATTCACCCCTCCACTTT
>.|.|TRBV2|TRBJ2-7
CASSYMDPGNYEQYF
TGTGCCAGCAGCTACATGGACCCGGGGAACTACGAGCAGTACTTC
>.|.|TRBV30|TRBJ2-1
CAWRGGHRGNEQFF
TGTGCCTGGAGAGGGGGACACCGAGGTAATGAGCAGTTCTTC
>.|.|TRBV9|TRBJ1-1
CASSVGRNTEAFF
TGTGCCAGCAGCGTAGGGAGGAACACTGAAGCTTTCTTT
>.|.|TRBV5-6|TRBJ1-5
CASSLTPHEPQHF
TGTGCCAGCAGCTTGACACCCCATGAGCCCCAGCATTTT
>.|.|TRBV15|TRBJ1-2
CATSRGEASSSMFSYGYTF
TGTGCCACCAGCAGAGGCGAGGCCAGCAGTTCAATGTTTAGCTATGGCTACACCTTC
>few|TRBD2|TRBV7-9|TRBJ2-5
CASSLGLAGVSETQYF
TGTGCCAGCAGCTTAGGACTAGCGGGAGTTTCTGAGACCCAGTACTTC
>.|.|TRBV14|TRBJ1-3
CASSQVFGIGNTIYF
TGTGCCAGCAGCCAAGTGTTCGGGATAGGAAACACCATATATTTT
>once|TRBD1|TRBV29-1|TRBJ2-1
CSGDRGGEQFF
TGCAGCGGGGACAGGGGAGGTGAGCAGTTCTTC
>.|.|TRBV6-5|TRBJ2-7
CASRVEGSYEQYF
TGTGCCAGCAGGGTGGAGGGCTCCTACGAGCAGTACTTC
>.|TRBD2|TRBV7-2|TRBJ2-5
CASSLVATSRETQYF
TGTGCCAGCAGCTTAGTGGCGACTAGCAGGGAGACCCAGTACTTC
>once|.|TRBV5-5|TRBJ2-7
CASSLLQFYEQYF
TGTGCCAGCAGCTTGTTGCAGTTCTACGAGCAGTACTTC
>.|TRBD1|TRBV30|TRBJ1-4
CAWSGDRPNEKLFF
TGTGCCTGGAGTGGGGACAGACCTAATGAAAAACTGTTTTTT
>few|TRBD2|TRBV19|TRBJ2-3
CASSMRTSSDTQYF
TGTGCCAGTAGTATGAGGACTAGCTCAGATACGCAGTATTTT
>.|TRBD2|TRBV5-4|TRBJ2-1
CASSSTSGRALNEQFF
TGTGCCAGCAGCTCGACTAGCGGGAGGGCCCTCAATGAGCAGTTCTTC
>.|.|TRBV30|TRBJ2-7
CAWSVNDRGYKYF
TGTGCCTGGAGTGTAAATGACCGAGGGTACAAGTACTTC
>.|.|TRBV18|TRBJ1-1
CASSPQNLNTEAFF
TGTGCCAGCTCACCCCAAAATTTGAACACTGAAGCTTTCTTT
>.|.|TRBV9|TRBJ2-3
CASSVAGWGTDTQYF
TGTGCCAGCAGCGTAGCGGGTTGGGGCACAGATACGCAGTATTTT
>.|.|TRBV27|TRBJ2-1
CASRGLEVGNEQFF
TGTGCCAGCAGGGGACTGGAGGTCGGCAATGAGCAGTTCTTC
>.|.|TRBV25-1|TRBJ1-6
CASSELDSNSPLHF
TGTGCCAGCAGTGAATTGGACAGTAATTCACCCCTCCACTTT
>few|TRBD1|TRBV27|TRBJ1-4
CASRVGGNNNEKLFF
TGTGCCAGCAGGGTAGGGGGCAATAATAATGAAAAACTGTTTTTT
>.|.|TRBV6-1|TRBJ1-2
CASSDAGRYGYTF
TGTGCCAGCAGTGACGCAGGGCGGTATGGCTACACCTTC
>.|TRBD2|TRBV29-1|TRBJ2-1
CSVEKPGLKDEQFF
TGCAGCGTTGAAAAACCGGGACTAAAGGATGAGCAGTTCTTC
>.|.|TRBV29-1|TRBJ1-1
CSVADIEAFF
TGCAGCGTTGCAGATATAGAAGCTTTCTTT
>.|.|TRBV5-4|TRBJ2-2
CASSPTGTRNTGELFF
TGTGCCAGCAGTCCAACCGGGACTCGGAACACCGGGGAGCTGTTTTTT
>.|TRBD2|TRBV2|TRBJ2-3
CASSRLIRPGLGGAGDTQYF
TGTGCCAGCAGTCGCCTTATAAGACCGGGACTAGGCGGGGCGGGAGATACGCAGTATTTT
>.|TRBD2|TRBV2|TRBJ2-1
CASSVPSGAGNEQFF
TGTGCCAGCAGTGTCCCTAGCGGGGCGGGCAATGAGCAGTTCTTC
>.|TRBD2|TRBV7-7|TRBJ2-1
CASSSGTSSYNEQFF
TGTGCCAGCAGCTCCGGGACTAGTTCCTACAATGAGCAGTTCTTC
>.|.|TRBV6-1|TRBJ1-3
CASSEMPDTSGNTIYF
TGTGCCAGCAGTGAGATGCCCGACACCTCTGGAAACACCATATATTTT
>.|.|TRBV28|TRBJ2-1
CASSLVGLLWQEQFF
TGTGCCAGCAGCTTAGTGGGACTCCTCTGGCAGGAGCAGTTCTTC
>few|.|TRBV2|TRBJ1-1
CASSVRGGDTEAFF
TGTGCCAGCAGTGTTCGGGGGGGTGACACTGAAGCTTTCTTT
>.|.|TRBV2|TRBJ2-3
CASSEFRPDLSTDTQYF
TGTGCCAGCAGTGAATTTCGGCCAGACTTAAGCACAGATACGCAGTATTTT
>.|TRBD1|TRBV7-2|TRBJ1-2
CASSTRTGVGYTF
TGTGCCAGCAGCACTCGGACAGGGGTTGGCTACACCTTC